This TCR beta chain was documented in a study of cytomegalovirus exposure and HLA in healthy donors. Primers: 60 Vbeta forward and 13 Jbeta reverse. The data were produced by immunoSEQ multiplex PCR, yet TCRdb's version contains in-frame clones alone and is incomplete. The table has 90,000 to 120,000 clones, 65% seen once; the top ten hold 3.5% to 4%. Deletions cut 4 bases from V and 2 bases from J, with 10 bases between. Germline values: CDR1 SGHNT, CDR2 YYREEE (reference sequence). The CDR3 is made up of 15 amino acids. The gene calls are TRBV5-4 and TRBJ2-6; TRBD1 is a possible D gene (5 bases). The sequencing sample was made of PBMCs. This TCR came from a man aged 30-40 years in good health and CMV-seropositive. This chain's CDR3 is CASSPQGAGANVLTF. DNA of the CDR3: TGTGCCAGCAGCCCCCAAGGGGCTGGGGCCAACGTCCTGACTTTC. The full variable domain, completed using reference TRBV5-4 and TRBJ2-6, is ETGVTQSPTHLIKTRGQQVTLRCSSQSGHNTVSWYQQALGQGPQFIFQYYREEENGRGNFPPRFSGLQFPNYSSELNVNALELDDSALYLCASSPQGAGANVLTFGAGSRLTVL.